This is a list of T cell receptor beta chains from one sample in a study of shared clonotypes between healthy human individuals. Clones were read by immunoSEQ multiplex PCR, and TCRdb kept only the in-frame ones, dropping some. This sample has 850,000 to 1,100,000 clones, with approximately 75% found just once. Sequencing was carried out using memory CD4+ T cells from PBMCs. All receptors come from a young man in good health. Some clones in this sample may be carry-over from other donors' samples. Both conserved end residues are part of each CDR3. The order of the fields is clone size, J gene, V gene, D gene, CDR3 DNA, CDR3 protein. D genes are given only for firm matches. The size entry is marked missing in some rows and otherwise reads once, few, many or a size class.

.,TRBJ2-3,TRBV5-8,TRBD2,TGTGCCAGCAGCTTATTACTAGCGGGGGACACAGATACGCAGTATTTT,CASSLLLAGDTDTQYF
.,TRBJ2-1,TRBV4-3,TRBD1,TGCGCCAGCAGCCAAGGGACGGGACAGATCAATGAGCAGTTCTTC,CASSQGTGQINEQFF
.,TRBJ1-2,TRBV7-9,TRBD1,TGTGCCAGCAGGCCGACAGGGGTCTATGGCTACACCTTC,CASRPTGVYGYTF
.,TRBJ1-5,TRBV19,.,TGTGCCAGTAGTATTCGAGCCCCCAGGGGCAGGCAGCCCCAGCATTTT,CASSIRAPRGRQPQHF
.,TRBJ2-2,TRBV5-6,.,TGTGCCAGCAGCTTGGTCCGGGGGCGGTTTGTAGCCGGGGAGCTGTTTTTT,CASSLVRGRFVAGELFF
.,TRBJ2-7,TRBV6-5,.,TGTGCCAGCAGCCGACTAGGGGACGAGCAGTACTTC,CASSRLGDEQYF
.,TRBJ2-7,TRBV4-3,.,TGCGCCAGCAGCCAAGAATTTGGCTCCTACGAGCAGTACTTC,CASSQEFGSYEQYF
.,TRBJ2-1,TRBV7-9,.,TGTGCCAGCAGCTTAGCGCGAAGACTATCAGTCAATGAGCAGTTCTTC,CASSLARRLSVNEQFF
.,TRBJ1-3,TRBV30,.,TGTGCCTGGAGTGTAGAGGGTTCTGGAAACACCATATATTTT,CAWSVEGSGNTIYF
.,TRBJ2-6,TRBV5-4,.,TGTGCCAGCAGCTTGGATGGGGCGGGGGCGCGAGGGGCCAACGTCCTGACTTTC,CASSLDGAGARGANVLTF
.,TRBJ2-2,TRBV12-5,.,TGTGCTAGTGGTTTGGGCTACACCGGGGAGCTGTTTTTT,CASGLGYTGELFF
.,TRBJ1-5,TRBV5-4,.,TGTGCCAGCAGCATCCTGGGCAGGCCCCAGCATTTT,CASSILGRPQHF
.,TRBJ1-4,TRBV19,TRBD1,TGTGCCAGTATCGGACAGGGCGGTGAAAAACTGTTTTTT,CASIGQGGEKLFF
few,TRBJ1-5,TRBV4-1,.,TGCGCCAGCAGCCAAGGAGACAGCTATCAGCCCCAGCATTTT,CASSQGDSYQPQHF
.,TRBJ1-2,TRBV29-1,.,TGCAGCGTACAACTCTTAGGGGGATCGGGTGGCTACACCTTC,CSVQLLGGSGGYTF
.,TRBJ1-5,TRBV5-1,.,TGCGCCAGCAGCTTGGAGGGACCCCAGCTGGGTCAGCCCCAGCATTTT,CASSLEGPQLGQPQHF
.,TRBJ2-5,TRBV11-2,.,TGTGCCAGCAGCTGGAGTGGTAGGAGGCCCCAAGAGACCCAGTACTTC,CASSWSGRRPQETQYF
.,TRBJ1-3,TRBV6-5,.,TGTGCCAGCAGTATACAGGGACCTGGTGGAAACACCATATATTTT,CASSIQGPGGNTIYF
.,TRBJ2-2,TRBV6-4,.,TGTGCCAGCAGTGACTCGGCTTCCGGGGAGCTGTTTTTT,CASSDSASGELFF
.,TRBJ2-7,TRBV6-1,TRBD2,TGTGCCAGCAGTGGAATACAGGGACTAGCGGTAATCTACGAGCAGTACTTC,CASSGIQGLAVIYEQYF
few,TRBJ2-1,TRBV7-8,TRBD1,TGTGCCAGCAGCGCGGGGACAGGGGCCCGAGTGCAGTTCTTC,CASSAGTGARVQFF
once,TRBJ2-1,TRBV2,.,TGTGCCAGCAGCGACGGTGAGGGCTACAATGAGCAGTTCTTC,CASSDGEGYNEQFF
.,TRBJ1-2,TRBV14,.,TGTGCCAGCAGCGCCTACAGGGACTATGGCTACACCTTC,CASSAYRDYGYTF
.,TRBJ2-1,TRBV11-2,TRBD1,TGTGCCAGCAGCTCGGATCGGGACAGGGGTAGCGAGAATGAGCAGTTCTTC,CASSSDRDRGSENEQFF